This TCR beta chain came from a study of OX40 agonist ivuxolimab in advanced cancers. On the study more broadly: Prior anti-PD-1, anti-PD-L1 or anti-CTLA-4 therapy did not bar entry, and approximately 40% had some.

The protocol was immunoSEQ multiplex PCR, while the TCRdb copy is restricted to in-frame clones and leaves out a portion. The profile covers some 40,000 clones, with around 83% appearing a single time and 20% taken by the ten largest. In germline, CDR1 is LGHNA, CDR2 YSLEER. The CDR3 is made up of 17 amino acids. With 0 bases removed from V and 2 bases from J, the gap between germline ends came to 13 bases. This chain links TRBV4-3 with TRBJ2-2, with D perhaps TRBD1 or TRBD2 (5 bases each). The TCR was taken from an adult with an advanced solid tumor such as melanoma, head and neck, liver or kidney cancer. Sequencing was performed on CD4+ or CD8+ T cells sorted from blood, taken in a trial of the OX40 agonist ivuxolimab. CDR3 amino acids: CASSQDRIGANTGELFF. In nucleotides, the CDR3 is TGCGCCAGCAGCCAAGATCGAATCGGGGCCAACACCGGGGAGCTGTTTTTT.